This TCR beta chain is drawn from a study of blood T cell repertoires in COVID-19 (dated by TCRdb to 2020 to 2021). About the study as a whole: For ImmuneRACE Cohort 3, a participant was defined as recovered based on two consecutive negative NP/OP PCR tests, clearance by a healthcare professional, or resolution of symptoms. Samples covering the acute and convalescent phases of COVID-19 were provided by collaborators in the United States, Italy and Spain. The material from the prospective study consisted of cDNA or gDNA derived from T cells, B-cell-depleted T cells, or PBMCs. The dataset comprised deeply sampled blood TCRbeta repertoires from subjects exposed to, actively infected with, or recovered from COVID-19. The repertoires were made available in a free public database intended to serve as a resource for research on the immune response to SARS-CoV-2. The samples were drawn from two sources: the first 160 participants of the ongoing ImmuneRACE study, and 1,000 to 1,500 subjects contributed by 6 global collaborators. Nearly every sample came with metadata listing a de-identified subject ID, COVID-19 status, age in years and sex. Where available, HLA class I and class II types were obtained from metadata supplied by the sample provider rather than from assay-based typing.

The CDR3 has 14 amino acids, counting the end cysteine and phenylalanine. CDR3 DNA is the only sequence kept; it has 42 bases, read in frame from the first base. Taken from the germline V gene, the CDR1 and CDR2 loops are KGHSH and LQKENI. The V end loses 5 bases and the J end loses 4 bases, and a stretch of 11 bases separates them. Beyond this particular receptor, the publication reports: The quantity of clinical and demographic metadata differed by source and by participant and was supplied without curation.

Participants in the prospective study were aged about 18 to 95 years, lived in about two dozen United States geographic areas, and enrolled through a virtual design. Cohort assignment in the prospective study relied on participant-reported clinical history from a screening survey and a study questionnaire. Each participant in the prospective study had whole blood, serum and a nasopharyngeal or oropharyngeal swab collected by mobile phlebotomists. Additional blood draws and questionnaires over an approximately two-month period could optionally be provided by prospective study participants. Prospective study blood samples were shipped either frozen or at room temperature before DNA extraction. TCRbeta CDR3 regions were amplified from genomic DNA using the immunoSEQ Assay, a bias-controlled multiplex PCR. The published analysis was carried out like this. Nucleated cell counts per sample were estimated from amplification of reference gene primers within the assay. Sequence reads were collapsed and filtered to measure the absolute abundance of every unique TCRbeta CDR3 rearrangement. For each sample, productive Simpson clonality was calculated by taking the square root of Simpson's diversity index across productive rearrangements. The table comes from immuneACCESS by way of TCRdb, which keeps in-frame sequences with V and J called. Part of the clones is missing from these tables; in studies checked, under half for an unresolved V gene and the rest for unknown reasons. The V and J calls and the clone size are those of that table, but D and trimming were determined from the DNA. The sample records about 210,000 clones, around 87% of which are singletons. The top ten clonotypes cover approximately 7.2% of the sample.

For this clone: What antigen it recognizes has not been identified. Base-call qualities are not available, and no considerably larger clone is one nucleotide away.

The sequence came from a man between 25 and 39 years old in a cohort exposed to, infected with or recovered from COVID-19 (not recorded which). Sequenced: PBMCs or T cells enriched from blood (not recorded which). This chain joins TRBV18 to TRBJ1-4; the D gene is not confidently resolved. The nucleotide sequence reads TGTGCCAGCTCAACCCGGGAAGTTAATGAAAAACTGTTTTTT. Its protein product is CASSTREVNEKLFF.